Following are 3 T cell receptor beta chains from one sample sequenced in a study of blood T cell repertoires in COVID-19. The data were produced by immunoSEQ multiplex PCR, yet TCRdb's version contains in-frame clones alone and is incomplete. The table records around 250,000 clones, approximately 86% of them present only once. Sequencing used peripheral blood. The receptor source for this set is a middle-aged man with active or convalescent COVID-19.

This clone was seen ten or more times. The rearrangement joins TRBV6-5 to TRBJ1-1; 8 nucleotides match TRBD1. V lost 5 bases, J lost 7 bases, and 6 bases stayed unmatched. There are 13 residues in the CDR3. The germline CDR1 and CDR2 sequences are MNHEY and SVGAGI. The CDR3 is CASSPLGTGEAFF. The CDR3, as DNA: TGTGCCAGCAGTCCACTCGGGACAGGTGAAGCTTTCTTT.

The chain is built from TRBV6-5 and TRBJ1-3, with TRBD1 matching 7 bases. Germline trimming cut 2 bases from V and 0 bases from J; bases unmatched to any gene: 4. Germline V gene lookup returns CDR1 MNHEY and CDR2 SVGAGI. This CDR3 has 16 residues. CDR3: CASSYTGVRSGNTIYF. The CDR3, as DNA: TGTGCCAGCAGTTACACAGGGGTTCGCTCTGGAAACACCATATATTTT.

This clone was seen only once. As DNA, the CDR3 is TGTGCCAGCAGCCAAAAAACCGGGACAGGGGGTGAAAAACTGTTTTTT. The encoded protein is CASSQKTGTGGEKLFF. This rearrangement joins TRBV4-2 to TRBJ1-4, with 11 bases identical to TRBD1. CDR1 is LGHNA, CDR2 YNFKEQ, per germline. The CDR3 has 16 amino acids. V was clipped by 2 bases and J by 7 bases; unmatched bases: 6.